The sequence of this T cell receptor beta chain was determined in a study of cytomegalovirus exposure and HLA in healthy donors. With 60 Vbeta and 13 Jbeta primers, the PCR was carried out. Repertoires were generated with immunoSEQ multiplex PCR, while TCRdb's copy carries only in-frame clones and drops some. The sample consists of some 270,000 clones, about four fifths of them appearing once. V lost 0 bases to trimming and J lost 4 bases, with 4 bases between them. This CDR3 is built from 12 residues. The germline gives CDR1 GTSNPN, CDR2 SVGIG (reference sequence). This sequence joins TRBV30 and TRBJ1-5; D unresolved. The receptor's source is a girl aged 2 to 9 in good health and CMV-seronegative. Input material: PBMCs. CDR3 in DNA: TGTGCCTGGAGTGTCCATAATCAGCCCCAGCATTTT. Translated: CAWSVHNQPQHF. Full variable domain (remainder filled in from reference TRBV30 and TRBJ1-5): SQTIHQWPATLVQPVGSPLSLECTVEGTSNPNLYWYRQAAGRGLQLLFYSVGIGQISSEVPQNLSASRPQDRQFILSSKKLLLSDSGFYLCAWSVHNQPQHFGDGTRLSIL.